This T cell receptor beta chain was identified in a study of blood T cell repertoires in COVID-19. Study at large: From T cells, B-cell-depleted T cells, or PBMCs came the material, which was cDNA or gDNA.

Measured with immunoSEQ multiplex PCR; TCRdb has only the in-frame clones, and not every one. The repertoire holds about 200,000 clones, with about 88% as singletons. Germline CDR1 and CDR2: MNHEY and SVGAGI. CDR3 length equals 16 residues. V lost 1 base and J lost 3; bases outside the gene matches: 7. The specimen was peripheral blood. The V gene is TRBV6-5, the J gene TRBJ2-7; TRBD1 matches at 9 bases. The receptor was isolated from a woman in her thirties or forties who had recovered from COVID-19. CDR3 residues: CASSYFTGTGSYEQYF. CDR3 DNA sequence: TGTGCCAGCAGTTACTTTACCGGGACAGGGAGCTACGAGCAGTACTTC.